One and the same sample provided the 30 T cell receptor beta chains below, sequenced in a study of tumor and adjacent non-tumor tissue in lung cancer (dated by TCRdb to 2017 to 2018). RNA was isolated from bulk, unsorted tissue, and RNA quality was assessed with a NanoDrop ND-1000 and an Agilent 2100. Library generation was performed with multiplex PCR. The instrument given in TCRdb is Illumina HiSeq 2500. TCRbeta libraries were constructed through three rounds of nested PCR with primers (Table S4) according to protocols modified from ARM-PCR. The public reads were quality trimmed at Q25 with fastp and then assembled into clones with MiXCR by TCRdb, keeping productive beta chains. Each entry merges the rows of one CDR3 protein and shows their most common DNA and genes. The sample table holds 55,000 to 75,000 distinct CDR3 sequences, of which about 60% were seen once. The ten largest account for over 20% of the sample.

Sequencing was carried out using lung tumor tissue. These receptors came from a man aged 45 to 65 with non-small cell lung cancer.

This clonotype was seen once. J is TRBJ1-3 and V is TRBV4-2, with D possibly TRBD1 on 5 matching bases. V gave up 5 bases and J gave up 2 bases, with 13 bases separating them. This CDR3 is 15 amino acids long. The germline V gene encodes CDR1 LGHNA and CDR2 YNFKEQ. The CDR3 sequence: CASSLQDTAGNTIYF. DNA for the CDR3: TGTGCCAGCAGCTTGCAGGACACGGCTGGAAACACCATATATTTT.

This clonotype was seen many times. The chain has TRBV11-3 and TRBJ2-1; D unclear. The CDR3 has 16 residues. Trimming left V 5 bases short and J 0 bases short, with 14 bases between. Per germline, CDR1 SGHNT and CDR2 YENEEA. The CDR3 protein is CASSPRPRSSYNEQFF. The CDR3, as DNA: TGTGCCAGCAGCCCAAGACCTAGGAGCTCCTACAATGAGCAGTTCTTC.

The chain recombines TRBV28 with TRBJ2-5, with 11 nucleotides matching TRBD1. Germline V CDR1 and CDR2: MDHEN, SYDVKM. Trimming removed 7 bases from V and 6 bases from J; junction bases left unmatched: 13. The CDR3 has 16 amino acids. DNA of the CDR3: TGTGCCAGCAATTCCTCCGGGACAGGGGGTTATCAGACCCAGTACTTC. Encoded protein: CASNSSGTGGYQTQYF.

The rearrangement uses TRBV11-2 and TRBJ2-1; no definite D call. V shed 7 bases and J shed 7 bases, with 11 bases lying between them. The CDR3 extends over 12 amino acids. Germline lookup yields CDR1 SGHAT and CDR2 FQNNGV. The CDR3 nucleotides read TGTGCCAGCAACCCCCGTCCGAATGAGCAGTTCTTC. It is translated as CASNPRPNEQFF.

On this clonotype itself: A much larger clone lies one base from this, so it may be a read error. The chain combines TRBV5-1 with TRBJ2-7; either TRBD1 or TRBD2 may supply D (5 bases each). The CDR3 spans 16 residues. V shed 1 base and J shed 6 bases, with 20 bases lying between them. Germline V gives CDR1 SGHRS, CDR2 YFSETQ. CDR3 bases: TGCGCCAGCAGCTTGTCAGGGACCCTTCTCGGTTCCGAGCAGTACTTC. Translated, it gives CASSLSGTLLGSEQYF.

This clonotype has ten or more counts. The CDR3 DNA follows: TGCGCCAGCAGCCTGGACACCGGGGAGCTGTTTTTT. It is translated as CASSLDTGELFF. The chain employs TRBV5-1 and TRBJ2-2; D is uncertain. Germline loops: CDR1 SGHRS, CDR2 YFSETQ. V lost 4 bases, J lost 3 bases, and 4 bases lay in between. The CDR3 length is 12 residues.

As concerns this clonotype: No conserved phenylalanine or tryptophan ends this CDR3, so it is likely a read error. V is TRBV29-1 and J is TRBJ2-3; TRBD2 is a possible D gene (5 bases). This CDR3 contains 15 residues. The germline V and J ends were trimmed by 7 bases and 2 bases, with 19 bases remaining between them. In germline, CDR1 is SQVTM, CDR2 ANQGSEA. As DNA, the CDR3 is TGCAGCGCCGCGTTAACCTGGACTCTCACAGATACGCAGTATTCT. It specifies CSAALTWTLTDTQYS.

The CDR3 spells CASRLSGTGIYEQYF. Written as DNA, the CDR3 is TGTGCCAGCAGGCTCTCCGGGACAGGGATTTACGAGCAGTACTTC. J is TRBJ2-7 and V is TRBV13, with 9 positions matching TRBD1. Germline assignment: CDR1 PRHDT and CDR2 FYEKMQ (reference sequence). V lost 6 bases, J lost 4 bases, and 10 bases stayed unmatched. The CDR3 loop spans 15 amino acids.

In the case of this clonotype: At one boundary the junction diverges from the germline segment, which might be a read error. V and J are TRBV6-1 and TRBJ2-7, with D perhaps TRBD1 (5 bases). The V gene's germline CDR1 is MNHNS and CDR2 SASEGT. This CDR3 contains 13 residues. The CDR3 region has the DNA TGCTCCAGCAGCCGACAGTGCCCCTACGAGCAGTACTTC. Its translation is CSSSRQCPYEQYF.

This clonotype was observed many times. The chain has TRBV13 and TRBJ2-2; D could derive from TRBD1 or TRBD2 (5 bases each). V lost 5 bases and J lost 6, with 19 bases in between. CDR1 and CDR2 from the germline V gene are PRHDT and FYEKMQ (reference sequence). The CDR3 is 16 residues long. CDR3 protein: CASSPRTQGTAGELFF. The CDR3 region has the DNA TGTGCCAGCAGCCCTCGGACACAAGGGACCGCCGGGGAGCTGTTTTTT.

As for this clonotype: At one end, the junction sequence differs from germline, possibly due to a read error. The chain employs TRBV12-3 or TRBV12-4 and TRBJ2-2; possibly TRBD1 for D (6 bases). The CDR3 is made up of 12 amino acids. CDR3 sequence (DNA): TGTGCCAGCAGTTGGGACACCAGGGAACTGTTTTTT. It codes for CASSWDTRELFF.

This clonotype came up a few times. A much larger clone differs from this one at a single base, so this may be a read error. The V gene is TRBV5-1, the J gene TRBJ1-2; 7 nucleotides align to TRBD1. J was trimmed by 5 bases and V by 4 bases; bases with no gene match: 11. The CDR3 length is 15 residues. Germline-derived CDR1 and CDR2 are SGHRS and YFSETQ. CDR3 sequence (DNA): TGCGCCAGCAGCCACCGGGGCAGGGGGACTTATGGCTACACCTTC. It is translated as CASSHRGRGTYGYTF.

This clonotype was seen more than once but under ten times. A single base separates this from a much larger clone, so it may be a read error. V usage is TRBV6-5 and J usage is TRBJ2-7; D perhaps matches TRBD1 (5 bases). This CDR3 spans 16 amino acids. V gave up 6 bases and J gave up 6 bases, with 24 bases separating them. Germline V lookup: CDR1 MNHEY, CDR2 SVGAGI. The CDR3 DNA is TGTGCCAGCAGCAGACAAAAACAACAGGAAACGGGCGAGCAGTACTTC. Its protein product is CASSRQKQQETGEQYF.

About this clonotype: A much bigger clone sits one base away, suggesting this may be a read error. The final CDR3 position lacks the conserved phenylalanine or tryptophan, pointing to a likely read error. This chain links TRBV20-1 with TRBJ2-7; no definite D call. The CDR3 covers 14 residues. Trimming cost V 6 bases and J 2 bases, with 17 bases left between them. The germline CDR1 and CDR2 sequences are DFQATT and SNEGSKA (reference sequence). The CDR3 reads CSARVGRTAYEQYY. CDR3 nucleotides: TGCAGTGCCCGAGTCGGCCGTACAGCCTACGAGCAGTACTAC.

Ten or more counts support this clonotype. The V gene is TRBV29-1, the J gene TRBJ1-2, with a tentative D call TRBD1 (5 bases). This CDR3 is built from 11 residues. The germline CDR1 and CDR2 sequences are SQVTM and ANQGSEA. Trimming removed 7 bases at V and 3 bases at J, with 9 bases between. The CDR3 reads CSGGGDYGYTF. In DNA form, the CDR3 reads TGCAGCGGGGGGGGAGACTATGGCTACACCTTC.

This clonotype came up many times. The genes are TRBV12-3 or TRBV12-4 and TRBJ2-1, with 7 bases identical to TRBD1. V lost 4 bases, J lost 1 base, and 7 bases stayed unmatched. The CDR3 spans 16 residues. The CDR3 is CASSSHAGGSYNEQFF. The CDR3 DNA sequence: TGTGCCAGCAGTTCTCACGCAGGGGGATCCTACAATGAGCAGTTCTTC.

Points on this clonotype: Being one base from a much bigger clone, this may be a read error. The CDR3 loop reads CASNQVTGLSYEQYF. In nucleotides, the CDR3 is TGTGCCAGCAACCAAGTCACGGGGTTGAGCTACGAGCAGTACTTC. The chain links TRBV4-2 to TRBJ2-7, with a weak D call TRBD2 (5 bases). This CDR3 is 15 amino acids long. In germline, CDR1 is LGHNA, CDR2 YNFKEQ.

A word on this clonotype: A read error may produce the germline difference seen at one junction end. The V and J genes are TRBV11-2 and TRBJ2-3, with D possibly called TRBD1 or TRBD2 (6 bases each). Germline assignment: CDR1 SGHAT and CDR2 FQNNGV. This CDR3 region has 16 residues. The CDR3 bases are TGTGCCAGCAGCCTAGGGGGGTTATCAAGCACAAATACGCAGTATTTT. Encoded protein: CASSLGGLSSTNTQYF.

A remark on this clonotype: Because the CDR3 is missing its conserved closing phenylalanine or tryptophan, this is likely a read error. The chain joins TRBV29-1 to TRBJ2-5, with D possibly matching TRBD2 (5 bases). Trimming stripped 6 bases from V and 5 bases from J, with 16 bases between. Germline-derived CDR1 and CDR2 are SQVTM and ANQGSEA. CDR3 length equals 13 residues. DNA of the CDR3: TGCAGCGTCCCGGACCTCCGGAGGGAGACCCAGTACTCC. It encodes CSVPDLRRETQYS.

As for this clonotype: In this CDR3 the conserved last residue, phenylalanine or tryptophan, is missing, so a read error is likely. This chain links TRBV11-1 with TRBJ2-1; 9 positions match TRBD2. Germline V gene data show CDR1 as SGHAT and CDR2 as FQDESV (reference sequence). The CDR3 loop spans 15 amino acids. CDR3: CANSSTSGSYNEQFI. CDR3 DNA sequence: TGTGCCAACAGCTCAACTAGCGGGTCCTACAATGAGCAGTTCATC.

V usage is TRBV11-1 and J usage is TRBJ2-1; D is possibly TRBD1 (6 bases). The DNA matches TRBJ2-7 better at its end, which makes the J call doubtful. The CDR3 extends over 15 amino acids. Germline CDR1 and CDR2: SGHAT and FQDESV (reference sequence). CDR3 residues: CASSLGTGHNNEQYF. Here the CDR3 DNA reads TGTGCCAGCAGCTTAGGAACAGGGCATAACAATGAGCAGTACTTC.

Of note for this clonotype: The CDR3 carries no conserved terminal phenylalanine or tryptophan, so it likely arises from a read error. V usage is TRBV14 and J usage is TRBJ2-5, with TRBD1 identical over 7 bases. Unmatched junction bases numbered 6, after V lost 5 bases and J lost 0 bases. The CDR3 runs to 15 residues. Germline CDR1 is SGHDN and CDR2 is FVKESK. The CDR3 is CASSARDSHQETQYL. The CDR3 DNA sequence: TGTGCCAGCAGCGCCCGGGACAGTCACCAAGAGACCCAGTACCTC.

The rearrangement links TRBV2 to TRBJ2-7; TRBD1 aligns across 9 bases. The CDR3 contains 14 residues. The junction had 7 bases not matched to a gene; V was cut back by 4 bases and J by 6 bases. Germline CDR1 is SNHLY and CDR2 is FYNNEI. The CDR3 DNA reads as TGTGCCAGCAGTGCTGGGACAGGGATCGGCGAGCAGTACTTC. It is translated as CASSAGTGIGEQYF.

As concerns this clonotype: A read error may explain this, as a much larger clone is one base away. The chain's CDR3 is CASSPTRGAKNIQYF. CDR3 nucleotides: TGTGCCAGCAGCCCGACAAGGGGGGCCAAAAACATTCAGTACTTC. The J gene is TRBJ2-4, the V gene TRBV6-5; possibly TRBD1 for D (6 bases). Germline CDR1 reads MNHEY; CDR2 reads SVGAGI. The V gene lost 6 bases and the J gene lost 1 base, with 13 bases spanning the gap. The CDR3 spans 15 residues.

Comments on this clonotype: Possible read error: a much larger clone is one base away. The CDR3 ends on some other residue instead of the conserved phenylalanine or tryptophan, so this is likely a read error. The chain combines TRBV30 with TRBJ1-5; D remains unclear. CDR3 length equals 13 residues. The germline CDR1 and CDR2 sequences are GTSNPN and SVGIG (reference sequence). Trimming removed 2 bases from V and 2 bases from J, with 7 bases in between. CDR3 in DNA: TGTGCCTGGAGTTCAGATGGCAATCAGCCCCAGCATGTT. Its protein is CAWSSDGNQPQHV.

Only one count was recorded for this clonotype. V gene TRBV24-1 combines with J gene TRBJ2-5; D possibly corresponds to TRBD1 (5 bases). V shed 3 bases and J shed 5 bases, with 15 bases lying between them. This CDR3 has 15 residues. Germline CDR1 reads KGHDR; CDR2 reads SFDVKD. This CDR3 is CATSDTTAPWETQYF. CDR3 coding DNA: TGTGCCACCAGTGATACGACAGCCCCGTGGGAGACCCAGTACTTC.

On this clonotype itself: Germline is not matched at one junction end, which may reflect a read error. The chain uses TRBV6-1 and TRBJ2-5; D is perhaps TRBD1 (6 bases). The CDR3 sequence is 16 residues long. CDR1 is MNHNS and CDR2 is SASEGT in the germline V gene. The CDR3 DNA follows: TGTGTCAGCAGTGGGGTGGGGGCGGGCCGACAAGAGACCCAGTATTTC. It codes for CVSSGVGAGRQETQYF.

As to this clonotype: Sequence at one end of the junction differs from germline and may be a read error. The chain couples TRBV4-2 to TRBJ1-5; TRBD1 matches 7 bases. Germline V gene lookup returns CDR1 LGHNA and CDR2 YNFKEQ. The CDR3 is 16 residues long. CDR3 in amino acids: CVSSRDHRDSNQPQHF. CDR3 DNA: TGTGTCAGCAGCCGCGACCACCGGGACAGTAATCAGCCCCAGCATTTT.

The chain uses TRBV2 and TRBJ2-4; D remains ambiguous. Germline values: CDR1 SNHLY, CDR2 FYNNEI. CDR3 size: 10 residues. The V end was cut by 3 bases, the J end by 11 bases, with 5 bases between. CDR3 DNA: TGTGCCAGCAGTGACATCCTTCAGTACTTC. Its protein is CASSDILQYF.

V gene TRBV5-1 combines with J gene TRBJ2-7, with TRBD1 matching 9 bases. Germline CDR1 and CDR2: SGHRS and YFSETQ. V was pared by 2 bases and J by 5 bases, with 8 bases of the junction left unmatched. This CDR3 contains 15 residues. The CDR3 sequence: CASSLYPGQGDEQYF. Written as DNA, the CDR3 is TGCGCCAGCAGCTTATACCCGGGACAGGGCGACGAGCAGTACTTC.